This TCR beta chain stems from a study of control samples from healthy donors and cancer patients. Data came from immunoSEQ multiplex PCR; TCRdb stores just in-frame clones and leaves some out. The sample carries about 70,000 clones, more than 70% recorded once. Germline V gene lookup returns CDR1 MNHEY and CDR2 SMNVEV (reference sequence). After removal of 2 bases from V and 2 bases from J, the junction contained 3 bases not matched to a gene. The CDR3 has 15 residues. The chain joins TRBV27 to TRBJ2-7; the match to TRBD1 covers 10 bases. The sample consisted of PBMCs. This receptor was identified in a woman aged 50 to 60 with head and neck cancer. CDR3 protein: CASSLGTGATYEQYF. The CDR3 nucleotides read TGTGCCAGCAGTTTAGGGACAGGGGCGACCTACGAGCAGTACTTC.